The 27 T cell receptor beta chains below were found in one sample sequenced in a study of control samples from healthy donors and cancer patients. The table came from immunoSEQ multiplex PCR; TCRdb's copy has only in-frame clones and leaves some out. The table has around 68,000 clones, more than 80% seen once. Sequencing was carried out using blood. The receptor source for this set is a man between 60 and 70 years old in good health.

CDR3 nucleotides: TGTGCCAGCAGTCCGGGACTGAGGAACACTGAAGCTTTCTTT. Its protein is CASSPGLRNTEAFF. The chain employs TRBV2 and TRBJ1-1; TRBD1 is a possible D gene (5 bases). This CDR3 has 14 amino acids. CDR1 SNHLY and CDR2 FYNNEI come from the germline V gene. Trimming stripped 5 bases from V and 1 base from J, with 11 bases between.

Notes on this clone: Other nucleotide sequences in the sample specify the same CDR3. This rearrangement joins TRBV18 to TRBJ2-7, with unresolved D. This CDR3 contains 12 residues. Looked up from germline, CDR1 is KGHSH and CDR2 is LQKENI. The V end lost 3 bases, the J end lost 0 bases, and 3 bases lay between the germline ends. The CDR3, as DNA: TGTGCCAGCTCACCTCACTCCTACGAGCAGTACTTC. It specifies CASSPHSYEQYF.

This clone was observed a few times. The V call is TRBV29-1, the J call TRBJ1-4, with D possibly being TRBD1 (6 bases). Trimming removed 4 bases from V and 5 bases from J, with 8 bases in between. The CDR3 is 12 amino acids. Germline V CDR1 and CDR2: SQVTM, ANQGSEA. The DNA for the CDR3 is TGCAGCGTTGTGCAGGGGAATGAAAAACTGTTTTTT. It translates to CSVVQGNEKLFF.

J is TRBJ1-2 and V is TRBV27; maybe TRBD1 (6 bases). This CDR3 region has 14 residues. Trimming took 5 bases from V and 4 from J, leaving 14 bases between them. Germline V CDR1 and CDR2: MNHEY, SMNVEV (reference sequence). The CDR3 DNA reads TGTGCCAGCAGTCCGCGGGGGGGCCCCTATGGCTACACCTTC. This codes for CASSPRGGPYGYTF.

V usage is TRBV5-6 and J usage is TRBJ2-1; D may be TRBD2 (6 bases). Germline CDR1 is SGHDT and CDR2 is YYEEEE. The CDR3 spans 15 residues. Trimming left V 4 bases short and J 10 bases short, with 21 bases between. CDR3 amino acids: CASSPRTNPSTEQFF. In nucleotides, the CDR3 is TGTGCCAGCAGCCCGAGGACTAACCCCTCGACAGAGCAGTTCTTC. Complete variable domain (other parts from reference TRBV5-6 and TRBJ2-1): DAGVTQSPTHLIKTRGQQVTLRCSPKSGHDTVSWYQQALGQGPQFIFQYYEEEERQRGNFPDRFSGHQFPNYSSELNVNALLLGDSALYLCASSPRTNPSTEQFFGPGTRLTVL.

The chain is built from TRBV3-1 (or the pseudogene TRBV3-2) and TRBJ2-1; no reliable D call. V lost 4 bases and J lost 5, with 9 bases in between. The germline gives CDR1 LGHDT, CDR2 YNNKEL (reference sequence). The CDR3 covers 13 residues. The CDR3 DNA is TGTGCCAGCAGCCCTCAGCTCGACAATGAGCAGTTCTTC. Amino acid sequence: CASSPQLDNEQFF.

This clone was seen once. The CDR3 loop is CASSHSQGGGTDTQYF. The CDR3 nucleotides are TGTGCCAGCAGCCACTCCCAAGGAGGGGGCACAGATACGCAGTATTTT. V is TRBV3-1 (or the pseudogene TRBV3-2) and J is TRBJ2-3, with D maybe TRBD2 (6 bases). Looked up from germline, CDR1 is LGHDT and CDR2 is YNNKEL (reference sequence). The CDR3 is 16 amino acids. Trimming stripped 3 bases from V and 1 base from J, with 14 bases between.

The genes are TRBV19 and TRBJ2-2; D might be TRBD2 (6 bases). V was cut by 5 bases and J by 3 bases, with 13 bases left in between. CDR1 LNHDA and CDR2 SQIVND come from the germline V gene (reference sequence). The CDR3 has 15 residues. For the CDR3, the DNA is TGTGCCAGTAGTCGGCGGGGTGTTGACACCGGGGAGCTGTTTTTT. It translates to CASSRRGVDTGELFF.

CDR3 protein: CASSIYRVGETQYF. The CDR3 coding sequence is TGTGCCAGCAGCATATACAGGGTCGGAGAGACCCAGTACTTC. The chain has TRBV7-8 and TRBJ2-5; a weak D match, TRBD1 (6 bases). The CDR3 covers 14 residues. Per the germline V gene, CDR1 is SGHVS and CDR2 is FQNEAQ. V lost 5 bases and J lost 4, with 14 bases in between.

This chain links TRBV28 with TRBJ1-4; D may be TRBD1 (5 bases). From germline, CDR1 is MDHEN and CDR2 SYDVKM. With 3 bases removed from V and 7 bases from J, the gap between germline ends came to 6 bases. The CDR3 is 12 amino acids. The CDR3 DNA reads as TGTGCCAGCAGTTTGGGACGTGAAAAACTGTTTTTT. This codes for CASSLGREKLFF. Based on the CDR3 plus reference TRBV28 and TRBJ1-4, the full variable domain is DVKVTQSSRYLVKRTGEKVFLECVQDMDHENMFWYRQDPGLGLRLIYFSYDVKMKEKGDIPEGYSVSREKKERFSLILESASTNQTSMYLCASSLGREKLFFGSGTQLSVL.

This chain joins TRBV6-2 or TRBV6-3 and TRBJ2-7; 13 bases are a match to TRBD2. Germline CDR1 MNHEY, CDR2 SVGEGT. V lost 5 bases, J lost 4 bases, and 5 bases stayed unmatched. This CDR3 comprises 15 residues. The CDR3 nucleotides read TGTGCCAGCAGTACACTAGCGGGAGGGCGGTACGAGCAGTACTTC. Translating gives CASSTLAGGRYEQYF.

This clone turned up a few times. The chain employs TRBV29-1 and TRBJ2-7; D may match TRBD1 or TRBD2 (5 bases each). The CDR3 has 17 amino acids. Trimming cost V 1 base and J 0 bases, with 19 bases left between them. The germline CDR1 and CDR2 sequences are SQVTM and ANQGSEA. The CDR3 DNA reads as TGCAGCGTTGAAGTGGGAGAGGGATGGGACGGCTCCTACGAGCAGTACTTC. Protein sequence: CSVEVGEGWDGSYEQYF.

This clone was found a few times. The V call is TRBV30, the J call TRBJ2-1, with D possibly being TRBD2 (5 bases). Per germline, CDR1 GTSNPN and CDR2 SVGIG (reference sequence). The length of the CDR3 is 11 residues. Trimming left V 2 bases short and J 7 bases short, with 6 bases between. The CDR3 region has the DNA TGTGCCTGGAGTTCGGGGAATGAGCAGTTCTTC. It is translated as CAWSSGNEQFF.

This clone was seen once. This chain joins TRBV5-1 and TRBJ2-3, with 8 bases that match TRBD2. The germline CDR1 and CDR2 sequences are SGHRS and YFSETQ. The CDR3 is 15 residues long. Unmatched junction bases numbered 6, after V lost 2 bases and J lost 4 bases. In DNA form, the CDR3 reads TGCGCCAGCAGCTTAGCGGGAGTGTCCGCAGATACGCAGTATTTT. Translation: CASSLAGVSADTQYF.

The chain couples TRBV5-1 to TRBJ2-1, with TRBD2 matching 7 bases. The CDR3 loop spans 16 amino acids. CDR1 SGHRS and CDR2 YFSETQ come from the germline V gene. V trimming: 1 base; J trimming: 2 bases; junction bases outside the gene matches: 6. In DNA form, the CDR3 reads TGCGCCAGCAGCTTGCAAGCCCGGGAGGCCTACAATGAGCAGTTCTTC. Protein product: CASSLQAREAYNEQFF. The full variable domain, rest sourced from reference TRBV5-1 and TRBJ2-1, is KAGVTQTPRYLIKTRGQQVTLSCSPISGHRSVSWYQQTPGQGLQFLFEYFSETQRNKGNFPGRFSGRQFSNSRSEMNVSTLELGDSALYLCASSLQAREAYNEQFFGPGTRLTVL.

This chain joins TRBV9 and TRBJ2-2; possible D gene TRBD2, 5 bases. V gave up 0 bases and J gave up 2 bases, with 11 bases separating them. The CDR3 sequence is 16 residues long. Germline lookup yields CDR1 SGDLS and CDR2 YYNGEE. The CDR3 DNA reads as TGTGCCAGCAGCGTAGAGGTGGGAGCAAACACCGGGGAGCTGTTTTTT. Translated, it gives CASSVEVGANTGELFF.

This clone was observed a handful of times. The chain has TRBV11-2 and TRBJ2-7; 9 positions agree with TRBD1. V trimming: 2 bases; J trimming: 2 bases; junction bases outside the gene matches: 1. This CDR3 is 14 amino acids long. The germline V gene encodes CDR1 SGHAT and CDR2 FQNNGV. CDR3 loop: CASSLTGGPYEQYF. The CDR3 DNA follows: TGTGCCAGCAGCTTAACAGGGGGCCCCTACGAGCAGTACTTC.

The CDR3 is CASSYSGGRNTEAFF. As DNA, the CDR3 is TGTGCCAGCAGTTATTCAGGGGGGAGGAACACTGAAGCTTTCTTT. The gene calls are TRBV6-5 and TRBJ1-1; 7 bases are a match to TRBD1. The CDR3 is 15 amino acids. The germline CDR1 and CDR2 sequences are MNHEY and SVGAGI. The V and J ends lost 3 bases and 1 base, in that order; junction bases with no gene match: 5.

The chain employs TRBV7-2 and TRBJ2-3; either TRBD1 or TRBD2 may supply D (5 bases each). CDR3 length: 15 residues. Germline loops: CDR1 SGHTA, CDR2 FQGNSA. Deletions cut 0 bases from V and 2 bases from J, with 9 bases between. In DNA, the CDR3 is TGTGCCAGCAGCTTAGCGCTAGGGACCACAGATACGCAGTATTTT. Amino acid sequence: CASSLALGTTDTQYF.

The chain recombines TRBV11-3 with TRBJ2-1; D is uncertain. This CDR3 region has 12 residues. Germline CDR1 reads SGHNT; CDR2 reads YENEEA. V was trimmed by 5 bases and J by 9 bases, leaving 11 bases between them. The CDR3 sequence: CASSPSSGEQFF. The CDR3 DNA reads TGTGCCAGCAGCCCCTCCTCCGGTGAGCAGTTCTTC.

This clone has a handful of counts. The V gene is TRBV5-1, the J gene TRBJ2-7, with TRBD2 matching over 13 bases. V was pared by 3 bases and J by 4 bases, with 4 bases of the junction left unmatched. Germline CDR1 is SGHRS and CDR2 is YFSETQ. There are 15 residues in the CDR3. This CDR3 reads CASSSGLAGKYEQYF. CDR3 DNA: TGCGCCAGCAGCTCGGGACTAGCGGGGAAATACGAGCAGTACTTC.

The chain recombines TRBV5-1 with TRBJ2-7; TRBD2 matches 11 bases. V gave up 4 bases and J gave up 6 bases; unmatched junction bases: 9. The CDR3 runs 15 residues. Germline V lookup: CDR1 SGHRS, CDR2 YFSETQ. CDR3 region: CASSPSLAGGSEQYF. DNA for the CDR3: TGCGCCAGCAGCCCGTCCCTAGCGGGAGGTAGCGAGCAGTACTTC. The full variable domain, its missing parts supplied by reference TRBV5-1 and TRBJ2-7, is KAGVTQTPRYLIKTRGQQVTLSCSPISGHRSVSWYQQTPGQGLQFLFEYFSETQRNKGNFPGRFSGRQFSNSRSEMNVSTLELGDSALYLCASSPSLAGGSEQYFGPGTRLTVT.

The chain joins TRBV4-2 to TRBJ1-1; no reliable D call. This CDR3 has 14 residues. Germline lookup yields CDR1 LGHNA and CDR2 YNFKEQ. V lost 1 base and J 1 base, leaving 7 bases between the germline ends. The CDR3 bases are TGTGCCAGCAGCCAAGCTTCAGGGAACACTGAAGCTTTCTTT. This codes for CASSQASGNTEAFF.

Written as DNA, the CDR3 is TGTGCCAGCAGCTGGGTCAGGGGAGCTGGGGCCAACGTCCTGACTTTC. As protein: CASSWVRGAGANVLTF. The chain joins TRBV5-4 to TRBJ2-6, with TRBD1 as a possible D gene (6 bases). From germline, CDR1 is SGHNT and CDR2 YYREEE (reference sequence). The CDR3 is made up of 16 amino acids. Trimming took off 3 bases at V and 2 bases at J, with 12 bases between the two ends.

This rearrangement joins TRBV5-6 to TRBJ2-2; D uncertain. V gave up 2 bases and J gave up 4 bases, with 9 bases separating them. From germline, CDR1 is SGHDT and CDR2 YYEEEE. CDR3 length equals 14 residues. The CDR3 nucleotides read TGTGCCAGCAGCTTTTGGCAGAGCACCGGGGAGCTGTTTTTT. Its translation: CASSFWQSTGELFF.

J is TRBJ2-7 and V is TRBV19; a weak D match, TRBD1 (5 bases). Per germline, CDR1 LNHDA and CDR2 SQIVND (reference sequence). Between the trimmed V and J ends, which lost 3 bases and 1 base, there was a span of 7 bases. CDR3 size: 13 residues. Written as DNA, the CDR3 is TGTGCCAGTAGTATGGGGCCTTCCTACGAGCAGTACTTC. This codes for CASSMGPSYEQYF.

In DNA, the CDR3 is TGTGCCAGCAGCCTGGGACTAGCGAACACCGGGGAGCTGTTTTTT. This translates into CASSLGLANTGELFF. The chain joins TRBV3-1 (or the pseudogene TRBV3-2) to TRBJ2-2; 8 nucleotides match TRBD2. This CDR3 contains 15 residues. The V and J ends lost 4 bases and 0 bases, in that order; junction bases with no gene match: 1. Germline CDR1 reads LGHDT; CDR2 reads YNNKEL (reference sequence).